What follows describes a single T cell receptor (beta chain). No cognate antigen has been identified for it. No base qualities exist here, and no much larger clone lies one base off it. The library relied on PCR. This sample was sequenced with an Illumina HiSeq 4000. The TCR beta-chain CDR3 region of each patient was profiled by high-throughput sequencing. The paper's processing steps were these. The researchers built a classifier to tell apart papillary thyroid cancer patients with distant metastasis, based on CDR3 differences among clinicopathological groups. Repertoire diversity was assessed with the Shannon index, and tumor-blood repertoire similarity with the Morisita-Horn index. TCRdb trimmed public reads at Q25 via fastp, called clones via MiXCR and kept in-frame beta chains. The V and J calls here are based on TCRdb, not the publication. For this sample there are tens of thousands of clones; about 12% appear just once. Clones ranked in the top ten supply 7% to 9.5% of the sample.

Before undergoing thyroid surgery, none of the patients had been given any kind of treatment. Using T-cell receptor beta sequencing, the study looked back at clinical samples from patients collected from the early 2010s to the late 2010s. These data come from a study of metastatic and nonmetastatic thyroid tumors (dated by TCRdb to 2020 to 2022). Turning to the overall study: The researchers compared repertoires between peripheral blood samples and tumor or nodule tissue samples from patients with malignant or benign thyroid disease.

From cysteine to phenylalanine, the CDR3 is 13 amino acids long. Of the read, only the CDR3 DNA is kept; its 39 bases are in frame from base 1. V loses 6 bases, J loses 9 bases, and the germline ends lie 18 bases apart. Per the germline V gene (reference sequence), WNHNN is the CDR1 and SYGVQD is the CDR2. The research as a whole found: TCR beta diversity was reported as significantly higher in malignant tumors than in benign nodules, in both blood and tumor samples.

The receptor was isolated from a male donor with papillary thyroid cancer or a benign thyroid nodule (not recorded which). Some clones in this sample may be carry-over from other donors' samples. The sequence is built from TRBV10-1 and TRBJ2-7; the best D guess is TRBD1, with 6 bases matching. Sequenced input: blood. The CDR3 sequence is CASSPSPGVGQYF. The DNA sequence is given as TGCGCCAGCAGCCCGAGCCCAGGGGTTGGGCAGTACTTC.